This TCR beta chain was identified during a study of cytotoxic CD8 clonotypes in ibrutinib-treated CLL. For this clone: Antigen unknown.

Study-wide results and limits: Clonality went up at the time of ibrutinib response, stayed stable in sustained remission, and later dropped back toward its baseline level at progression.

Depth targeted 1 in 200,000 to 1 in 1 million T cells, averaging 10x coverage per clonotype. Method: immunoSEQ multiplex PCR; TCRdb's copy keeps in-frame clones and lacks some. The sample comprises some 46,000 clones, 69% of which are singletons, and more than 10% rests with the top ten. The sequencing here drew on PBMCs, taken after 12 months of ibrutinib treatment. The receptor comes from a human donor with chronic lymphocytic leukemia.

The chain's CDR3 is CASSLRQGRDQPQHF. The CDR3 bases are TGCGCCAGCAGCTTGCGGCAGGGGAGGGATCAGCCCCAGCATTTT. This rearrangement joins TRBV5-1 to TRBJ1-5, with TRBD1 as a possible D gene (6 bases). Trimming shortened V by 1 base and J by 5 bases, and 13 bases separated the two germline ends. From germline, CDR1 is SGHRS and CDR2 YFSETQ. The CDR3 is 15 amino acids.